The present T cell receptor beta chain was sequenced within a study of T cells after yellow fever vaccination. Whole-study results and caveats: Post-booster repertoires again held most primary-vaccination clones (around 95% CD4, around 90% CD8). Shared CD4/CD8 clonotypes were a small share, likely from convergent recombination.

The TCR cDNA carried a universal primer site and UMIs from 5'RACE template switching. TCRdb passed the 5' RACE reads through MiXCR, listing each CDR3 protein once. The sample holds approximately 450,000 distinct CDR3 sequences, roughly a sixth seen once. The germline V gene encodes CDR1 SGHTA and CDR2 FQGNSA. CDR3 length equals 15 residues. Trimming removed 5 bases at V and 1 base at J, with 9 bases between. A word on this clonotype: Antigen unknown.

The V and J genes are TRBV7-2 and TRBJ1-6; no clear D gene. The sequence derives from a man between 18 and 35 years old who received the YFV17D yellow fever vaccine. Specimen: PBMCs, collected before the yellow fever booster vaccination. This CDR3 reads CASSPDGSYNSPLHF. CDR3 in DNA: TGTGCCAGCAGCCCGGACGGATCCTATAATTCACCCCTCCACTTT.